A selection of T cell receptor beta chains follows, all from one sample in a study of cytomegalovirus exposure and HLA in healthy donors. Repertoires were generated with immunoSEQ multiplex PCR, while TCRdb's copy carries only in-frame clones and drops some. This sample has roughly 130,000 clones, with about 79% found just once. The specimen sequenced was PBMCs. These receptor sequences come from a man over 45 in good health and CMV-seronegative. The CDR3 runs from the conserved cysteine through the conserved F or W. Size is stated for part of the rows, as once, few or many counts, or as a class when the clone is expanded.

abundance | j_gene | v_gene | CDR3aa
. | TRBJ2-7 | TRBV11-2 | CASSLVPPYEQYF
. | TRBJ1-5 | TRBV15 | CATSRDHRAQGQHF
few | TRBJ2-5 | TRBV2 | CASSRQETQYF
. | TRBJ2-3 | TRBV13 | CASSTRGQDTDTQYF
. | TRBJ1-5 | TRBV4-1 | CASSQDPGQGRQPQHF
. | TRBJ1-5 | TRBV5-8 | CASSSTGTVNQPQHF
. | TRBJ1-2 | TRBV2 | CASSANRVNYGYTF
. | TRBJ2-1 | TRBV5-4 | CASSLISGGSSYNEQFF
. | TRBJ2-7 | TRBV29-1 | CSVPRGHLYEQYF
. | TRBJ2-1 | TRBV6-6 | CASSYAGGYNEQFF
. | . | TRBV19 | CASRTGFRGRRGNTIYF
. | TRBJ2-5 | TRBV5-6 | CASSFGAGQETQYF
. | TRBJ2-3 | TRBV18 | CASSSLAGGDTDTQYF
. | TRBJ1-5 | TRBV4-1 | CASSQDGDRLGRQPQHF
. | TRBJ2-7 | TRBV29-1 | CSVVTGFSGEQYF
. | TRBJ2-1 | TRBV4-2 | CASSHGSETNEQFF
. | TRBJ2-3 | TRBV7-9 | CASSLELAGTDTQYF
. | TRBJ2-3 | TRBV2 | CASSGGLAGGTDTQYF
. | TRBJ2-7 | TRBV10-2 | CASSTGHQGYEQYF
. | TRBJ2-7 | TRBV7-9 | CASSLGDGTHYEQYF
. | TRBJ1-1 | TRBV7-9 | CASSFQDRGTEAFF
. | TRBJ1-5 | TRBV6-1 | CASSEESPFYNNQPQHF